This is a list of T cell receptor beta chains from one sample in a study of T cell repertoires in cytomegalovirus infection. One entry per CDR3 protein, called by TCRdb with MiXCR from the reads. The sample has approximately 100,000 distinct CDR3 sequences, about 30% seen once. These receptors are not linked to any known antigen. Sequenced material: CD8+ T cells from cultured PBMCs, taken from culture after CMV antigen stimulation. The receptors come from a human donor in good health (CMV status not recorded). Some clones in this sample may be carry-over from other donors' samples. Each CDR3 is given with its conserved first and last residue. The D gene is left open where the match is weak. Clone size is shown for a subset of rows, as once, few, many or a class of expanded clone.

clone size	J gene	V gene	D gene	CDR3 DNA	CDR3 protein
many	TRBJ2-3	TRBV7-6	TRBD1	TGTGCCAGCAGCCCTTGGACAGGGAAGACAGATACGCAGTATTTT	CASSPWTGKTDTQYF
-	TRBJ2-3	TRBV2	-	TGTGCCAGCAGTGAGGGACTTAACACAGATACGCAGTATTTT	CASSEGLNTDTQYF
few	TRBJ1-1	TRBV20-1	-	TGCAGTGCTTTCAGGGGTACCCAGAACACTGAAGCTTTCTTT	CSAFRGTQNTEAFF
-	TRBJ2-7	TRBV7-6	TRBD2	TGTGCCAGCAGCTCCACTAGCGGGGCCTACGAGCAGTACTTC	CASSSTSGAYEQYF
-	TRBJ2-1	TRBV5-1	-	TGCGCCACCTCGGAGGGGGCCATGAATGAGCAGTTCTTC	CATSEGAMNEQFF
few	TRBJ2-7	TRBV4-1	TRBD2	TGCGCCAGCAGCGCCGGACTAGCGGGGGGTGCCTACGAGCAGTACTTC	CASSAGLAGGAYEQYF
-	TRBJ2-3	TRBV5-4	-	TGTGCCAGCAGCTCGGACTTAACAGATACGCAGTATTTT	CASSSDLTDTQYF
many	TRBJ1-5	TRBV12-3/TRBV12-4	TRBD1	TGTGCCAGCAGCCTTAACAGGGGCGTTCAGCCCCAGCATTTT	CASSLNRGVQPQHF
-	TRBJ2-1	TRBV24-1	-	TGTGCCACCAGTGACTACAGCGATGAGCAGTTCTTC	CATSDYSDEQFF
-	TRBJ2-1	TRBV13	TRBD1	TGTGCCAGCAGCCCCGGACAGGGGGGGTATGAGCAGTTCTTC	CASSPGQGGYEQFF
-	TRBJ1-5	TRBV18	-	TGTGCCAACCCAACACCCAGGGGTAGGAATCAGCCCCAGCATTTT	CANPTPRGRNQPQHF
-	TRBJ2-1	TRBV2	TRBD2	TGTGCCAGCGGGGCCGGGACTAGCGGGCTCTCCCACCACAATGAGCAGTTCTTC	CASGAGTSGLSHHNEQFF
-	TRBJ2-1	TRBV7-6	-	TGTGCCAGCAGCTACCCGCGGACAACCTACAATGAGCAGTTCTTC	CASSYPRTTYNEQFF
few	TRBJ2-4	TRBV7-9	-	TGTGCCAGCAGATCTGGCTCCCGCCGAAACATTCAGTACTTC	CASRSGSRRNIQYF
few	TRBJ2-1	TRBV6-6	TRBD2	TGTGCCAGCAGTTACCTACTAGCGGGGGGGCTTGATGAGCAGTTCTTC	CASSYLLAGGLDEQFF
few	TRBJ2-5	TRBV6-2/TRBV6-3	TRBD1	TGTGCCAGCAGTTCCGGGACAGGCCAAGAGACCCAGTACTTC	CASSSGTGQETQYF
-	TRBJ2-7	TRBV2	-	TGTGCCAGCAGTGAAGCGGAGGGGGTTAACAGGGAAGGGAGCGAGCAGTACTTC	CASSEAEGVNREGSEQYF
few	TRBJ2-7	TRBV5-1	-	TGCGCCAGCAGCTGGACAGTGTCCTACGAGCAGTACTTC	CASSWTVSYEQYF